These 5 T cell receptor beta chains originate from one sample sequenced in a study of shared clonotypes between healthy human individuals. Clones were sequenced by immunoSEQ multiplex PCR, and TCRdb holds only the in-frame ones, with some missing. The sample consists of a few million clones, approximately 93% of them appearing once. Sequenced: naive CD4+ T cells from PBMCs. Indicated subset: CD45RA+ positively selected. These receptors were taken from a man between 18 and 29 years old in good health. Some clones in this sample may be carry-over from other donors' samples.

This clone was observed a few times. The J gene is TRBJ1-1, the V gene TRBV11-2; no reliable D call. The V gene's germline CDR1 is SGHAT and CDR2 FQNNGV. Trimming shortened V by 6 bases and J by 6 bases, and 20 bases separated the two germline ends. The CDR3 covers 15 residues. The DNA of the CDR3 is TGTGCCAGCAGAGGAATAACCGGATCCCGCCCTGAAGCTTTCTTT. Translation gives CASRGITGSRPEAFF. The complete variable domain, with remaining parts taken from reference TRBV11-2 and TRBJ1-1, reads EAGVAQSPRYKIIEKRQSVAFWCNPISGHATLYWYQQILGQGPKLLIQFQNNGVVDDSQLPKDRFSAERLKGVDSTLKIQPAKLEDSAVYLCASRGITGSRPEAFFGQGTRLTVV.

The chain uses TRBV5-1 and TRBJ2-1, with 8 nucleotides matching TRBD1. The CDR3 is 13 amino acids. After removal of 4 bases from V and 9 bases from J, the junction contained 6 bases not matched to a gene. The V gene's germline CDR1 is SGHRS and CDR2 YFSETQ. The CDR3 DNA is TGCGCCAGCAGCCCAGGACAGGGCGGTGAGCAGTTCTTC. Protein product: CASSPGQGGEQFF.

The CDR3 loop is CASSLRPGTSGYNEQFF. The CDR3 bases are TGTGCCAGCTCACTTCGTCCGGGGACTAGCGGCTACAATGAGCAGTTCTTC. The J gene is TRBJ2-1, the V gene TRBV18; 11 bases agree with TRBD2. This CDR3 region has 17 residues. Unmatched junction bases numbered 8, after V lost 4 bases and J lost 3 bases. Germline assignment: CDR1 KGHSH and CDR2 LQKENI.

The CDR3 region is CASSRGAAFSGNTIYF. The CDR3 nucleotides are TGTGCCAGCAGCCGAGGGGCTGCTTTCTCTGGAAACACCATATATTTT. V usage is TRBV5-4 and J usage is TRBJ1-3; D is possibly TRBD1 (5 bases). The CDR3 covers 16 residues. V lost 4 bases, J lost 0 bases, and 14 bases lay in between. Germline V gene sequence: CDR1 SGHNT, CDR2 YYREEE (reference sequence).

The chain uses TRBV29-1 and TRBJ1-2, with 9 bases lining up with TRBD1. The V segment lost 6 bases and the J segment 10 bases; nucleotides outside the gene matches: 6. Germline V CDR1 and CDR2: SQVTM, ANQGSEA. The CDR3 has 11 residues. The CDR3 here is CSVDRGLDYTF. CDR3 sequence (DNA): TGCAGCGTGGACAGGGGATTGGACTACACCTTC.